This TCR beta chain is from a study of regulatory T cells in long-lasting Graves disease. Time point meaning: newly diagnosed GD, antithyroid drugs for less than 3 months. From RNA extracted from PBMCs, the TCR library was made. Guidelines of the American Thyroid Association were used to diagnose Graves' disease. Library construction for TCR beta used iRepertoire HTBI primers and Arm-PCR of CDR3 regions. Using its own MiXCR run on the multiplex PCR reads, TCRdb lists one record per CDR3 protein. This repertoire shows approximately 540,000 distinct CDR3 sequences, around 12% found once; its top ten account for 8.9%. Germline V gene data show CDR1 as LNHDA and CDR2 as SQIVND (reference sequence). V lost 7 bases to trimming and J lost 6 bases; unmatched junction nucleotides: 12. CDR3 length equals 16 residues. Another study also made use of these data, one on T cells in Graves' hyperthyroidism and ophthalmopathy. This second report adds: TCR CDR3 regions were first amplified by RT-PCR with HTBI primers.

This specimen was peripheral blood mononuclear cells (PBMCs), taken at new diagnosis, from a patient treated with antithyroid drugs. The chain is built from TRBV19 and TRBJ2-1; 10 bases align to TRBD2. The receptor was isolated from a woman aged 30 to 39 with Graves disease. This CDR3 reads CASMRLAGVNINEQFF. The CDR3 DNA is TGTGCCAGTATGAGGCTAGCGGGAGTAAATATCAATGAGCAGTTCTTC.